This T cell receptor (beta chain) emerged from a study of T cells after yellow fever vaccination. Background on the study: Low-cell-number fractions underwent preparation using SMART-Seq v4 Ultra Low Input.

Study-level results: Overlap between CD4 and CD8 compartments was detected for a small share of clonotypes. FACS-sorted repertoires could harbor abundant contaminating bulk-population clonotypes.

There are a few counts of this clonotype. Its antigen is undetermined. Production of TCR cDNA was by 5'RACE template switching, which also added a universal primer site and UMIs. TCRdb re-analysed the 5' RACE reads in MiXCR, keeping a single row per CDR3 protein. The table lists about 240,000 distinct CDR3 sequences, around 7% of them singletons. This CDR3 is 15 amino acids long. V was pared by 3 bases and J by 4 bases, with 3 bases of the junction left unmatched. Germline CDR1 and CDR2: LGHDT and YNNKEL (reference sequence). The sequence derives from a man between 25 and 39 years old who received the YFV17D yellow fever vaccine. This sequence joins TRBV3-1 and TRBJ2-6; 7 bases map to TRBD1. Sequencing was performed on CD4+ T cells sorted from PBMCs, taken 15 days after the yellow fever booster vaccination. The CDR3 nucleotides are TGTGCCAGCAGCCACTTGACAGGGGGGGCCAACGTCCTGACTTTC. Translated: CASSHLTGGANVLTF.